This TCR beta chain was sequenced in a study of shared clonotypes between healthy human individuals. Assay execution proceeded at the deep level. Sequencing was performed with immunoSEQ multiplex PCR; in TCRdb, only in-frame clones are kept and a portion is missing. The top ten hold roughly 12% of the sample, which has some 530,000 clones, over 75% seen once. Germline V gives CDR1 SGHNT, CDR2 YYREEE (reference sequence). CDR3 length: 16 amino acids. V was clipped by 4 bases and J by 4 bases; unmatched bases: 10. Sequenced sample: PBMCs. This TCR came from a woman aged 40-49 years in good health. Some clones in this sample may be carry-over from other donors' samples. This chain uses TRBV5-4 with TRBJ2-2, with TRBD1 matching 7 bases. The CDR3 spells CASSRNRGISTGELFF. In DNA form, the CDR3 reads TGTGCCAGCAGCCGAAACAGGGGCATTAGCACCGGGGAGCTGTTTTTT.